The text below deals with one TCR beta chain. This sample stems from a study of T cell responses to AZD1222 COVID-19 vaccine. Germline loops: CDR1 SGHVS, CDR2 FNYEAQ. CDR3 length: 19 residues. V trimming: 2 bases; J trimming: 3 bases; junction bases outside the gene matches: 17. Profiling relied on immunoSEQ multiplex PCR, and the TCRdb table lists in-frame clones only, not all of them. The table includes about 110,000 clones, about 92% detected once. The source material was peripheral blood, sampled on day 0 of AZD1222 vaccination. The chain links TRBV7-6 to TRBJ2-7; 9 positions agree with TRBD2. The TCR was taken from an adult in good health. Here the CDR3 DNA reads TGTGCCAGCAGCTTAACAGCCCCCTTGGCGGGGGGGTTCTTCTACGAGCAGTACTTC. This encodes CASSLTAPLAGGFFYEQYF.